The entry below gives a single T cell receptor beta chain sequence along with its context. The V segment lost 0 bases and the J segment 0 bases; nucleotides outside the gene matches: 1. There are 17 residues in the CDR3. Germline assignment: CDR1 SGDLS and CDR2 YYNGEE. Sequenced by immunoSEQ multiplex PCR; TCRdb stores in-frame clones only, minus some. The table includes tens of thousands of clones, about 76% detected once. The data were taken from a study of OX40 agonist ivuxolimab in advanced cancers. Study information: Dosing consisted of intravenous ivuxolimab at 0.01 to 10 mg/kg every 2 weeks.

Sequences were derived from CD4+ or CD8+ T cells sorted from blood, sampled in a trial of the OX40 agonist ivuxolimab. The clonotype was recovered from an adult with an advanced solid tumor such as melanoma, head and neck, liver or kidney cancer. V gene TRBV9 combines with J gene TRBJ2-1; 12 bases match TRBD2. CDR3 nucleotides: TGTGCCAGCAGCGTAGCGACTAGCGGGAGCTCCTACAATGAGCAGTTCTTC. Its translation: CASSVATSGSSYNEQFF.